The 27 T cell receptor beta chains presented below share a single source sample, sequenced in a study of glioma-infiltrating T cells after dendritic cell vaccination. Repertoires were generated with immunoSEQ multiplex PCR, while TCRdb's copy carries only in-frame clones and drops some. The table includes some 100,000 clones, more than 70% detected once. The sample consisted of blood, taken before dendritic cell vaccination. The receptors here all came from a human donor with glioblastoma.

The chain uses TRBV2 and TRBJ1-5; no clear D. CDR1 is SNHLY, CDR2 FYNNEI, per germline. The CDR3 is 14 amino acids. The V end lost 3 bases, the J end lost 3 bases, and 9 bases lay between the germline ends. CDR3 bases: TGTGCCAGCAGTGATCGAGGTCCCAATCAGCCCCAGCATTTT. This codes for CASSDRGPNQPQHF.

The rearrangement joins TRBV7-2 to TRBJ2-3, with a weak D call TRBD2 (6 bases). From germline, CDR1 is SGHTA and CDR2 FQGNSA. This CDR3 region has 14 residues. Trimming stripped 1 base from V and 4 bases from J, with 9 bases between. The CDR3 sequence is CASSLVGGADTQYF. DNA of the CDR3: TGTGCCAGCAGCTTAGTGGGGGGAGCAGATACGCAGTATTTT.

This sequence joins TRBV10-3 and TRBJ2-7, with TRBD2 matching over 9 bases. Germline-derived CDR1 and CDR2 are ENHRY and SYGVKD. V shed 4 bases, J shed 2 bases, and the junction held 6 bases outside the gene matches. The CDR3 is made up of 15 amino acids. In DNA form, the CDR3 reads TGTGCCATCAGTGCTCTGGCTAGCGGGACCTACGAGCAGTACTTC. It specifies CAISALASGTYEQYF.

The chain couples TRBV9 to TRBJ1-1, with 9 bases identical to TRBD1. Germline CDR1 SGDLS, CDR2 YYNGEE. CDR3 length equals 15 residues. Trimming cost V 4 bases and J 5 bases; bases outside gene matches: 9. CDR3: CASSSSTGGRTEAFF. The CDR3 DNA reads as TGTGCCAGCAGCTCATCGACAGGGGGAAGGACTGAAGCTTTCTTT.

This chain joins TRBV27 and TRBJ2-7, with no clear D. The V end lost 4 bases, the J end lost 1 base, and 14 bases lay between the germline ends. Per the germline V gene, CDR1 is MNHEY and CDR2 is SMNVEV (reference sequence). This CDR3 is 15 amino acids long. In nucleotides, the CDR3 is TGTGCCAGCAGTTCCCCTAGTAGGATTTCCTACGAGCAGTACTTC. Amino acid sequence: CASSSPSRISYEQYF.

The chain has TRBV19 and TRBJ1-2; no definite D call. Per the germline V gene, CDR1 is LNHDA and CDR2 is SQIVND (reference sequence). CDR3 length: 14 residues. Trimming shortened V by 5 bases and J by 2 bases, and 12 bases separated the two germline ends. The CDR3 DNA is TGTGCCAGTAGTTCCACCAGTTTAAACTATGGCTACACCTTC. This encodes CASSSTSLNYGYTF.

This clone was seen just once. This chain joins TRBV5-1 and TRBJ2-2, with TRBD2 identical over 8 bases. The V and J ends lost 1 base and 3 bases, in that order; junction bases with no gene match: 5. Germline V gene lookup returns CDR1 SGHRS and CDR2 YFSETQ. The CDR3 runs to 16 residues. Written as DNA, the CDR3 is TGCGCCAGCAGCTTGAACCAGCGGGGGCACACCGGGGAGCTGTTTTTT. Amino acid sequence: CASSLNQRGHTGELFF. The variable domain in full, completed from reference TRBV5-1 and TRBJ2-2, reads KAGVTQTPRYLIKTRGQQVTLSCSPISGHRSVSWYQQTPGQGLQFLFEYFSETQRNKGNFPGRFSGRQFSNSRSEMNVSTLELGDSALYLCASSLNQRGHTGELFFGEGSRLTVL.

The genes are TRBV6-5 and TRBJ1-5; D call uncertain. CDR1 is MNHEY, CDR2 SVGAGI, per germline. The ends were cut back, 4 bases at V and 4 bases at J, with 8 bases in the middle. This CDR3 has 13 amino acids. CDR3 bases: TGTGCCAGCAGTTCAGATACGAATCAGCCCCAGCATTTT. It codes for CASSSDTNQPQHF.

The V and J genes are TRBV5-6 and TRBJ2-2, with a possible D match to TRBD1 (5 bases). V was trimmed by 0 bases and J by 1 base, leaving 7 bases between them. Germline V gene data show CDR1 as SGHDT and CDR2 as YYEEEE. CDR3 length: 15 amino acids. DNA for the CDR3: TGTGCCAGCAGCTTGGGGGGCTGGAACACCGGGGAGCTGTTTTTT. This gives the protein CASSLGGWNTGELFF.

The V gene is TRBV6-5, the J gene TRBJ1-1; D not resolved. The CDR3 is 13 residues long. The germline V gene has CDR1 MNHEY and CDR2 SVGAGI. V lost 9 bases and J lost 7, with 18 bases in between. The CDR3 DNA follows: TGTGCCAGTTCCCCACCCGGAGGGTTTGAAGCTTTCTTT. This gives the protein CASSPPGGFEAFF.

The chain links TRBV6-5 to TRBJ2-7, with TRBD1 identical over 11 bases. Germline V gives CDR1 MNHEY, CDR2 SVGAGI. This CDR3 has 15 amino acids. V lost 2 bases to trimming and J lost 4 bases; unmatched junction nucleotides: 4. The chain's CDR3 is CASSYRDRGGYEQYF. CDR3 in DNA: TGTGCCAGCAGTTACCGGGACAGGGGGGGGTACGAGCAGTACTTC.

The rearrangement joins TRBV5-4 to TRBJ2-3; 13 bases match TRBD2. There are 18 residues in the CDR3. Germline V gene data show CDR1 as SGHNT and CDR2 as YYREEE (reference sequence). Trimming took 4 bases from V and 1 from J; bases not matched to a gene: 9. This chain's CDR3 is CASSAGLAGFSGTDTQYF. The CDR3 DNA reads as TGTGCCAGCAGCGCGGGACTAGCGGGGTTTTCAGGCACAGATACGCAGTATTTT.

V is TRBV30 and J is TRBJ2-2, with D perhaps TRBD2 (5 bases). Between the trimmed V and J ends, which lost 1 base and 3 bases, there was a span of 15 bases. CDR1 is GTSNPN, CDR2 SVGIG, per germline (reference sequence). The CDR3 is 16 amino acids. The CDR3, as DNA: TGTGCCTGGAGTGGCCTCGGGGTAACCTACACCGGGGAGCTGTTTTTT. It yields the protein CAWSGLGVTYTGELFF.

This clone was counted once. The V and J genes are TRBV7-9 and TRBJ2-7; 12 bases agree with TRBD1. This CDR3 comprises 15 residues. The germline gives CDR1 SEHNR, CDR2 FQNEAQ (reference sequence). With 5 bases clipped from V and 4 bases from J, the junction kept 6 bases outside the gene matches. The CDR3 sequence is CASSPRDRGQYEQYF. CDR3 nucleotide sequence: TGTGCCAGCAGCCCTCGGGACAGGGGGCAATACGAGCAGTACTTC.

The rearrangement joins TRBV9 to TRBJ1-2; 9 bases are a match to TRBD1. Germline loops: CDR1 SGDLS, CDR2 YYNGEE. CDR3 length: 15 residues. J gave up 8 bases and V 4 bases, and 12 bases lay outside the gene matches. In nucleotides, the CDR3 is TGTGCCAGCAGCTCCACCGGACAGGGGACGGGCGGCTACACCTTC. It encodes CASSSTGQGTGGYTF. The full variable domain, with the rest looked up from reference TRBV9 and TRBJ1-2, is DSGVTQTPKHLITATGQRVTLRCSPRSGDLSVYWYQQSLDQGLQFLIQYYNGEERAKGNILERFSAQQFPDLHSELNLSSLELGDSALYFCASSSTGQGTGGYTFGSGTRLTVV.

V is TRBV18 and J is TRBJ1-2; D call uncertain. The CDR3 has 18 residues. The V gene's germline CDR1 is KGHSH and CDR2 LQKENI. Between the trimmed V and J ends, which lost 2 bases and 7 bases, there was a span of 26 bases. The CDR3 nucleotides are TGTGCCAGCTCACCAATGGCGGTGCTGACGGAACACCCCCCTGGCTACACCTTC. It encodes CASSPMAVLTEHPPGYTF.

V is TRBV19 and J is TRBJ2-7; TRBD2 agrees at 9 bases. The V and J ends lost 6 bases and 7 bases, in that order; junction bases with no gene match: 10. Germline CDR1 LNHDA, CDR2 SQIVND (reference sequence). This CDR3 is 14 amino acids long. The chain's CDR3 is CASSGGRALGEQYF. CDR3 DNA: TGTGCCAGTAGCGGCGGGAGGGCCCTTGGGGAGCAGTACTTC.

V usage is TRBV13 and J usage is TRBJ2-7, with D possibly being TRBD1 (8 bases). Per germline, CDR1 PRHDT and CDR2 FYEKMQ (reference sequence). This CDR3 is built from 17 residues. Trimming pared 5 bases from V and 1 base from J, leaving 21 bases between. CDR3 amino acids: CASSPPRQGRGSYEQYF. DNA of the CDR3: TGTGCCAGCAGCCCCCCGAGACAGGGGCGGGGGTCCTACGAGCAGTACTTC.

This clone was observed a handful of times. The genes are TRBV29-1 and TRBJ2-3; 7 positions match TRBD2. J gave up 4 bases and V 4 bases, and 11 bases lay outside the gene matches. Looked up from germline, CDR1 is SQVTM and CDR2 is ANQGSEA. This CDR3 spans 15 amino acids. The CDR3 spells CSVVSRESGPDTQYF. CDR3 bases: TGCAGCGTTGTATCGCGGGAGTCGGGTCCAGATACGCAGTATTTT.

The CDR3 DNA reads TGTGCCAGCAGCTTGGTGGACACACTTTATGGCTACACCTTC. Amino acids: CASSLVDTLYGYTF. J is TRBJ1-2 and V is TRBV7-2; TRBD1 is a possible D gene (5 bases). CDR3 length equals 14 residues. V was cut by 3 bases and J by 5 bases, with 13 bases left in between. Germline V gene lookup returns CDR1 SGHTA and CDR2 FQGNSA.

The chain uses TRBV12-5 and TRBJ2-1, with 7 nucleotides matching TRBD2. The CDR3 totals 15 residues. CDR1 and CDR2 (germline): LGHNT, FRNRAP. Trimming cost V 1 base and J 7 bases; bases outside gene matches: 7. The CDR3 region is CASGLGTREANEQFF. The CDR3 DNA is TGTGCTAGTGGTTTGGGTACTCGGGAGGCAAATGAGCAGTTCTTC.

V gene TRBV6-5 combines with J gene TRBJ2-1; 9 nucleotides match TRBD1. V lost 6 bases to trimming and J lost 7 bases; unmatched junction nucleotides: 10. Germline-derived CDR1 and CDR2 are MNHEY and SVGAGI. The CDR3 extends over 15 amino acids. The CDR3 protein is CASSRQTGQGNEQFF. CDR3 in DNA: TGTGCCAGCAGCCGACAAACAGGACAGGGGAATGAGCAGTTCTTC.

This chain links TRBV11-1 with TRBJ2-5; no reliable D call. Trimming removed 6 bases from V and 2 bases from J, with 10 bases in between. Germline-derived CDR1 and CDR2 are SGHAT and FQDESV (reference sequence). The CDR3 has 13 amino acids. The DNA for the CDR3 is TGTGCCAGCAGTTTCCGACTGCAAGAGACCCAGTACTTC. It encodes CASSFRLQETQYF.

This rearrangement joins TRBV5-1 to TRBJ2-3, with no clear D. The CDR3 has 13 amino acids. In germline, CDR1 is SGHRS, CDR2 YFSETQ. V shed 7 bases and J shed 2 bases, with 11 bases lying between them. The CDR3 here is CASSNGFTDTQYF. CDR3 DNA: TGCGCCAGCTCGAACGGTTTCACAGATACGCAGTATTTT.

The chain carries TRBV13 and TRBJ1-1; the D gene is possibly TRBD1 (5 bases). The CDR3 runs 16 residues. CDR1 PRHDT and CDR2 FYEKMQ come from the germline V gene (reference sequence). Trimming took 3 bases from V and 0 from J, leaving 14 bases between them. DNA of the CDR3: TGTGCCAGCAGCTTCAGGGCACTGTCGTTGAACACTGAAGCTTTCTTT. It specifies CASSFRALSLNTEAFF.

The chain combines TRBV7-2 with TRBJ1-2, with 9 bases matching TRBD1. Germline assignment: CDR1 SGHTA and CDR2 FQGNSA. The CDR3 spans 16 residues. V gave up 1 base and J gave up 6 bases; unmatched junction bases: 9. CDR3 sequence reads: CASSLVAQGARNGYTF. CDR3 in DNA: TGTGCCAGCAGCTTAGTTGCACAGGGGGCACGGAATGGCTACACCTTC.

This rearrangement joins TRBV27 to TRBJ1-2; D uncertain. Deletions cut 10 bases from V and 0 bases from J, with 21 bases between. The CDR3 is 16 amino acids. Germline CDR1 MNHEY, CDR2 SMNVEV (reference sequence). This CDR3 reads CAMAEGRTISNYGYTF. CDR3 DNA sequence: TGTGCCATGGCCGAGGGCAGGACTATTTCTAACTATGGCTACACCTTC.